The 8 T cell receptor beta chains below were found in one sample sequenced in a study of identical twins. TCRdb passed the 5' RACE reads through MiXCR, listing each CDR3 protein once. The sample has about 690,000 distinct CDR3 sequences; 20% to 25% are singletons. These same records also appear under a second study, on T cells expressing NK-cell markers.

The material sequenced was PBMCs. Receptors originate from a woman aged 18-30 years in good health.

The chain has TRBV3-1 and TRBJ2-1, with TRBD2 identical over 11 bases. The V gene's germline CDR1 is LGHDT and CDR2 YNNKEL (reference sequence). CDR3 length: 12 amino acids. With V trimmed by 4 bases and J by 15 bases, 5 bases remained unmatched. The CDR3 DNA reads as TGTGCCAGCAGCCTTCTAGCGGGGGGACCGTTCTTC. As protein: CASSLLAGGPFF.

This clonotype appeared a few times. This chain uses TRBV6-1 with TRBJ2-1; D is unclear. V dropped 7 bases and J dropped 0 bases, with 10 bases sitting between them. The CDR3 totals 14 residues. The germline CDR1 and CDR2 sequences are MNHNS and SASEGT. CDR3 bases: TGTGCCAGCACCCGGATGAGCTCCTACAATGAGCAGTTCTTC. As protein: CASTRMSSYNEQFF.

The chain joins TRBV12-3 or TRBV12-4 to TRBJ1-2, with 9 bases matching TRBD1. The CDR3 spans 15 residues. V lost 6 bases and J lost 9; bases outside the gene matches: 14. CDR3 in DNA: TGTGCCAGCAGCCCCCTCCCGGGACAGGGTGCTCGCTACACCTTC. Amino acid sequence: CASSPLPGQGARYTF.

There are many counts of this clonotype. One junction end disagrees with the germline gene, perhaps due to a read error. The chain has TRBV5-6 and TRBJ2-2; 10 nucleotides line up with TRBD1. From germline, CDR1 is SGHDT and CDR2 YYEEEE. The CDR3 loop spans 14 amino acids. The CDR3 here is CASSLGQGTGELFF. In DNA form, the CDR3 reads TGCGCCAGCAGCTTGGGACAGGGGACCGGGGAGCTGTTTTTT.

The rearrangement joins TRBV7-2 to TRBJ1-2; D is undetermined. This CDR3 contains 14 residues. The ends were cut back, 3 bases at V and 5 bases at J, with 13 bases in the middle. Germline-derived CDR1 and CDR2 are SGHTA and FQGNSA. DNA for the CDR3: TGTGCCAGCAGCTTTGTCCTTAAAGATTATGGCTACACCTTC. Amino acid sequence: CASSFVLKDYGYTF. The whole variable domain, remainder taken from reference TRBV7-2 and TRBJ1-2, is GAGVSQSPSNKVTEKGKDVELRCDPISGHTALYWYRQSLGQGLEFLIYFQGNSAPDKSGLPSDRFSAERTGGSVSTLTIQRTQQEDSAVYLCASSFVLKDYGYTFGSGTRLTVV.

This chain links TRBV12-3 or TRBV12-4 with TRBJ1-5; D possibly corresponds to TRBD1 (6 bases). The CDR3 is made up of 14 amino acids. V was clipped by 8 bases and J by 5 bases, with 16 bases between them. As DNA, the CDR3 is TGTGCCAGCGGGGGCACGGGCACCTATCAGCCCCAGCATTTT. Its translation is CASGGTGTYQPQHF.

As regards this clonotype: The junction differs from germline at one of its ends, possibly a read error. CDR3 DNA: TGCCCCAGCAGCCAGGTGGGCTCAGATACGCAGTATTTT. It translates to CPSSQVGSDTQYF. J is TRBJ2-3 and V is TRBV14, with no clear D. Germline V gene lookup returns CDR1 SGHDN and CDR2 FVKESK. The CDR3 covers 13 residues. The whole variable domain, remainder taken from reference TRBV14 and TRBJ2-3, is EAGVTQFPSHSVIEKGQTVTLRCDPISGHDNLYWYRRVMGKEIKFLLHFVKESKQDESGMPNNRFLAERTGGTYSTLKVQPAELEDSGVYFCPSSQVGSDTQYFGPGTRLTVL.

The sample holds many counts of this clonotype. The gene calls are TRBV9 and TRBJ1-1, with a tentative D call TRBD1 (5 bases). The CDR3 has 15 amino acids. Trimming removed 4 bases from V and 3 bases from J, with 16 bases in between. Germline CDR1 and CDR2: SGDLS and YYNGEE. CDR3 in amino acids: CASSSNGGTDTEAFF. The CDR3 region has the DNA TGTGCCAGCAGCTCAAACGGGGGAACGGACACTGAAGCTTTCTTT.